This TCR beta chain was observed in a study of blood T cell repertoires in COVID-19. Study information: COVID-19 samples, acute and convalescent, were from the United States, Italy and Spain. In each case, the material was cDNA or gDNA derived from T cells, B-cell-depleted T cells, or PBMCs.

V dropped 4 bases and J dropped 4 bases, with 7 bases sitting between them. In germline, CDR1 is SNHLY, CDR2 FYNNEI. The CDR3 is made up of 13 amino acids. Authors' methods: Using reference gene primer amplification, nucleated cell counts were estimated. Some clones are missing from TCRdb's copy, which holds only in-frame ones; the method was immunoSEQ multiplex PCR. Clone size and the V and J calls come from that table; the DNA yielded D and trimming. This sample has about 72,000 clones; just over 85% occur once, and the top ten carry roughly 10%. The chain carries TRBV2 and TRBJ2-2; D remains unclear. The material sequenced was peripheral blood. This sequence originates from a man between 70 and 80 years old with active or convalescent COVID-19. This CDR3 reads CASSASPTGELFF. The CDR3 DNA follows: TGTGCCAGCAGTGCTAGTCCCACCGGGGAGCTGTTTTTT.